A single sample is the source of the 7 T cell receptor beta chains below, sequenced in a study of preoperative IRX-2 immunotherapy in early breast cancer. Indicated treatment: preoperative locoregional IRX-2 cytokine immunotherapy. TCRdb keeps only in-frame clones here, not all; method: immunoSEQ multiplex PCR. The table records 32,000 or so clones, roughly four fifths of them present only once. Sequences were derived from lymph node tissue, sampled from a patient treated with IRX-2 immunotherapy. Source of these receptors: a human donor with breast cancer.

The chain recombines TRBV30 with TRBJ2-7; 7 nucleotides match TRBD2. This CDR3 has 12 amino acids. Germline V gives CDR1 GTSNPN, CDR2 SVGIG (reference sequence). Trimming cost V 8 bases and J 6 bases; bases outside gene matches: 10. The CDR3 spells CAGGDYQLEQYF. As DNA, the CDR3 is TGTGCCGGGGGGGACTACCAACTCGAGCAGTACTTC. Variable domain in full (rest from reference TRBV30 and TRBJ2-7): SQTIHQWPATLVQPVGSPLSLECTVEGTSNPNLYWYRQAAGRGLQLLFYSVGIGQISSEVPQNLSASRPQDRQFILSSKKLLLSDSGFYLCAGGDYQLEQYFGPGTRLTVT.

The V gene is TRBV18, the J gene TRBJ1-6; TRBD1 might be the D (5 bases). The CDR3 length is 14 residues. V was pared by 6 bases and J by 7 bases, with 13 bases between. The germline CDR1 and CDR2 sequences are KGHSH and LQKENI. The CDR3 DNA sequence: TGTGCCAGCTCCCCCCAGGGTTTAAATTCACCCCTCCACTTT. As protein: CASSPQGLNSPLHF.

This clone showed up just a few times. The chain couples TRBV18 to TRBJ2-1; D gene ambiguous. Trimming stripped 2 bases from V and 5 bases from J, with 10 bases between. CDR1 and CDR2 (germline): KGHSH, LQKENI. The CDR3 sequence is 14 residues long. Here the CDR3 reads CASSPERIHNEQFF. Here the CDR3 DNA reads TGTGCCAGCTCACCAGAACGCATCCACAATGAGCAGTTCTTC.

The chain recombines TRBV18 with TRBJ1-2; possibly TRBD1 for D (6 bases). Germline V gene data show CDR1 as KGHSH and CDR2 as LQKENI. V lost 2 bases, J lost 8 bases, and 12 bases lay in between. The CDR3 is 13 amino acids. Written as DNA, the CDR3 is TGTGCCAGCTCACCAAGAGGGGGTGAAGGCTACACCTTC. Amino acids: CASSPRGGEGYTF. Filled out from reference TRBV18 and TRBJ1-2, the complete variable domain reads NAGVMQNPRHLVRRRGQEARLRCSPMKGHSHVYWYRQLPEEGLKFMVYLQKENIIDESGMPKERFSAEFPKEGPSILRIQQVVRGDSAAYFCASSPRGGEGYTFGSGTRLTVV.

V is TRBV19 and J is TRBJ1-2; D unclear. Germline V gives CDR1 LNHDA, CDR2 SQIVND (reference sequence). The length of the CDR3 is 13 residues. V was pared by 6 bases and J by 6 bases, with 14 bases between. Here the CDR3 DNA reads TGTGCCAGTAGGCGGGAGAACAAAAATGGCTACACCTTC. Its translation is CASRRENKNGYTF.

The chain employs TRBV29-1 and TRBJ1-1; TRBD1 matches at 7 bases. J was trimmed by 0 bases and V by 4 bases; bases with no gene match: 8. The V gene's germline CDR1 is SQVTM and CDR2 ANQGSEA. This CDR3 region has 15 residues. CDR3 in DNA: TGCAGCGTTGCAAGAGGGGGCATCTTGAACACTGAAGCTTTCTTT. Protein product: CSVARGGILNTEAFF.

The chain employs TRBV14 and TRBJ2-1, with TRBD2 matching over 9 bases. The V and J ends lost 1 base and 5 bases, in that order; junction bases with no gene match: 6. The CDR3 consists of 16 residues. The germline gives CDR1 SGHDN, CDR2 FVKESK. The CDR3 bases are TGTGCCAGCAGCCAAGGAGGAAGCGGGAGGAACAATGAGCAGTTCTTC. Protein: CASSQGGSGRNNEQFF.